This T cell receptor beta chain was sequenced during a study of regulatory T cells in long-lasting Graves disease. This CDR3 contains 16 residues. V lost 3 bases and J 4 bases, leaving 15 bases between the germline ends. Per germline, CDR1 WNHNN and CDR2 SYGVQD (reference sequence). Arm-PCR with iRepertoire HTBI primers amplified the CDR3 regions for these TCR beta libraries. From the multiplex PCR reads, TCRdb called clonotypes with MiXCR, one entry per CDR3 protein. The table shows 390,000 or so distinct CDR3 sequences, with 12% occurring only once. This clonotype was found many times. The antigen is not known. The time point was: newly diagnosed GD, antithyroid drugs for less than 3 months. TCR sequences were obtained from RNA taken from PBMCs. Each of the patients was recruited from an endocrinology department situated in Xi'an, China. The study's findings and limits: With persistent disease, TRBV28, TRBJ1-2 and TRBJ2-5 were the favored segments.

The same specimen was also included in a second study, on T cells in Graves' hyperthyroidism and ophthalmopathy. From that study: Blood also held most thyroid clonotypes expanded beyond 0.001.

The sample here was peripheral blood mononuclear cells (PBMCs), taken at new diagnosis, from a patient treated with antithyroid drugs. The source of this sequence is a woman aged 18-30 years with Graves disease. The chain employs TRBV10-1 and TRBJ2-2, with a possible D match to TRBD2 (5 bases). CDR3 sequence reads: CASSELGNAITGELFF. The CDR3 nucleotides are TGCGCCAGCAGTGAACTAGGGAACGCGATCACCGGGGAGCTGTTTTTT.